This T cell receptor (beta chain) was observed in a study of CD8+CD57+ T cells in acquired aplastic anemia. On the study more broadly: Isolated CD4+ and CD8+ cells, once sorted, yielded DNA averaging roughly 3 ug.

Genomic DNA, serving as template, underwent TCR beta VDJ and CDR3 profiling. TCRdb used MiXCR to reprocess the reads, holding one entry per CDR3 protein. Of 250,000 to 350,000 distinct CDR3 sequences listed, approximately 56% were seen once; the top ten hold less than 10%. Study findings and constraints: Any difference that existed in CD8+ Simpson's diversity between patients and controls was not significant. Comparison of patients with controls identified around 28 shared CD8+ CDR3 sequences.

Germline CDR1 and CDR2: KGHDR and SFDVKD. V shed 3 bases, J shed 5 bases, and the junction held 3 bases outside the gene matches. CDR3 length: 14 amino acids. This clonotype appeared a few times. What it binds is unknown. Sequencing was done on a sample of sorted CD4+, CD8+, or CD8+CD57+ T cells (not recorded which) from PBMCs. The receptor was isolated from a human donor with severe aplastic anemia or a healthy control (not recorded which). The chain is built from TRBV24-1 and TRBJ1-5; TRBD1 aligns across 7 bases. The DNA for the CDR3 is TGTGCCACCAGTGATCAGGGACAGCATCAGCCCCAGCATTTT. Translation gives CATSDQGQHQPQHF.